The 31 T cell receptor beta chains listed next were all sequenced from one sample in a study of CD8+ T cells in alopecia areata. TCR sequencing used cDNA made by reverse transcription of extracted RNA. Sequencing used immunoSEQ multiplex PCR; TCRdb keeps in-frame clones, though not all of them. Listed here are roughly 110,000 clones without any singletons, the top ten holding around 20%. The specimen was lesional skin. The receptors were gathered from a C3H/HeJ mouse with alopecia areata. For this mouse line, the MHC haplotype is H2-k.

This clone was picked up a small number of times. The protein here is the DNA translation, as the TCRdb protein differs from it at residue 11. The listed genes are named as in mouse. The read halts 3 residues ahead of the CDR3 end, with the missing end drawn from the germline J gene. The V call is TRBV19, the J call TRBJ1-6, with 7 bases matching TRBD1. TRBJ1-6 is identified as an open reading frame with a role that is uncertain. The CDR3 spans 14 residues. V lost 0 bases and J lost 7; bases outside the gene matches: 1. The germline CDR1 and CDR2 sequences are FNHDT and SITEND (reference sequence). The CDR3 reads CASSIETGNSPLYF. The CDR3 bases that were read are TGTGCCAGCAGTATAGAGACAGGGAATTCGCCC.

In this sample, this clone turned up many times. Gene names denote mouse genes. The read terminates 4 residues before the CDR3 end, so the remaining end is supplied by the germline J gene. The chain couples TRBV1 to TRBJ2-4; 9 positions match TRBD2. Germline CDR1 is NSQYPW and CDR2 is LRSPGD (reference sequence). The length of the CDR3 is 17 residues. The CDR3 here is CTCSAELGGRDRNTLYF. The CDR3 bases that were read are TGCACCTGCAGTGCAGAGTTGGGGGGGCGCGACCGGAAC.

This clone was observed a handful of times. The germline and genes are mouse ones. From the germline J gene comes the end of the CDR3, since the read stops 4 residues before it. J is TRBJ1-1 and V is TRBV19; 11 positions agree with TRBD1. J gave up 4 bases and V 1 base, and 3 bases lay outside the gene matches. The CDR3 sequence is 15 residues long. CDR1 FNHDT and CDR2 SITEND come from the germline V gene (reference sequence). The part of the CDR3 DNA that was read is TGTGCCAGCAGTATAAGAGGACAGGGGGCCACA. Its protein product is CASSIRGQGAT. The full CDR3 is CASSIRGQGATEVFF.

To note about this clone: These gene names are mouse names. Read sequence stops 4 residues before the CDR3 end, and the germline J gene provides the missing end. The rearrangement links TRBV1 to TRBJ1-2; 10 bases agree with TRBD1. The CDR3 runs to 14 residues. In germline, CDR1 is NSQYPW, CDR2 LRSPGD (reference sequence). The sequenced part of the CDR3 DNA is TGCACCTGCAGTGCAAGACAGGGGGCTCGC. Its translation is CTCSARQGAR. The whole CDR3 protein is CTCSARQGARDYTF.

This clone was detected ten times or more. The gene names given are mouse names. The DNA ends 4 residues before the CDR3 does, and the rest of the CDR3 is filled in from the germline J gene. This sequence joins TRBV13-3 and TRBJ2-7; unclear D gene. Trimming cost V 0 bases and J 3 bases, with 7 bases left between them. The CDR3 totals 13 residues. CDR1 is NNHDY, CDR2 SYVADS, per germline. The CDR3 loop is CASSDERSYEQYF. The sequenced CDR3 bases are TGTGCCAGCAGTGATGAACGCAGCTAT.

This clone came up a few times. Gene and germline names: mouse. The DNA ends 4 residues before the CDR3 does, and the rest of the CDR3 is filled in from the germline J gene. The V gene is TRBV17, the J gene TRBJ1-4; 12 bases line up with TRBD1. Germline CDR1 is MNHDT and CDR2 is YYDKIL. CDR3 size: 15 residues. Incomplete CDR3 DNA: TGTGCTAGCAGCCTCCGGGACAGGGGGCCCGAA. It is translated as CASSLRDRGPE. The whole CDR3 region reads CASSLRDRGPERLFF.

A remark on this clone: These gene names are mouse names. CDR3 region: CTCSGHRDRGLAEQFF. The CDR3 DNA, read in part, is TGCACCTGCAGTGGGCACCGGGACAGGGGGCTGGCT. This chain connects TRBV1 to TRBJ2-1; 12 bases fit TRBD1. The DNA ends 4 residues before the CDR3 does, and the rest of the CDR3 is filled in from the germline J gene. Germline V gene sequence: CDR1 NSQYPW, CDR2 LRSPGD (reference sequence). This CDR3 region has 16 residues.

In this sample, this clone turned up a few times. Gene and germline names: mouse. The read ends 4 residues before the CDR3 terminus; that terminus is restored from the germline J gene. The V call is TRBV19, the J call TRBJ2-1, with 11 bases aligning to TRBD2. V trimming: 0 bases; J trimming: 6 bases; junction bases outside the gene matches: 8. This CDR3 has 17 amino acids. Germline CDR1 is FNHDT and CDR2 is SITEND (reference sequence). The covered CDR3 bases are TGTGCCAGCAGTATAGGAGGACTGGGGGGCGGCCGTGCT. Translation gives CASSIGGLGGGRA. The CDR3 reads in full as CASSIGGLGGGRAEQFF.

This clone was detected a few times. Germline and genes here are mouse. The observed sequence ends 4 residues before the CDR3 terminus, with the missing tail filled in from the germline J gene. This chain links TRBV13-3 with TRBJ1-2, with TRBD1 matching over 7 bases. Per the germline V gene, CDR1 is NNHDY and CDR2 is SYVADS. The CDR3 runs 14 residues. Trimming at V came to 1 base and at J to 3 bases, leaving 3 bases not matched to a gene. This CDR3 is CASSDLDRDSDYTF. Incomplete CDR3 DNA: TGTGCCAGCAGTGATCTCGACAGGGACTCC.

Comment on this clone: Gene names denote mouse genes. The read gets to within 4 residues of the CDR3 end, and the germline J gene fills in the rest. V usage is TRBV19 and J usage is TRBJ2-1; 14 bases align to TRBD2. The CDR3 length is 15 residues. J gave up 6 bases and V 6 bases, and 5 bases lay outside the gene matches. CDR1 and CDR2 (germline): FNHDT, SITEND (reference sequence). The CDR3 here is CASTGTGGARAEQFF. The covered CDR3 bases are TGTGCCAGCACAGGGACTGGGGGGGCGCGTGCT.

To note about this clone: Gene names and germline match the mouse. The CDR3 end falls 4 residues outside the read, so it is completed with the germline J gene. The chain employs TRBV13-3 and TRBJ2-1, with 8 bases fitting TRBD2. Germline CDR1 reads NNHDY; CDR2 reads SYVADS. J was trimmed by 5 bases and V by 0 bases; bases with no gene match: 4. The CDR3 extends over 15 amino acids. Incomplete CDR3 DNA: TGTGCCAGCAGTGATGGGTTGGGGGGGGATGCT. Translated, it gives CASSDGLGGDA. The full CDR3 is CASSDGLGGDAEQFF.

As regards this clone: Mouse germline and gene names are used. The observed sequence ends 4 residues before the CDR3 terminus, with the missing tail filled in from the germline J gene. The genes are TRBV13-3 and TRBJ1-1, with D uncertain. The CDR3 is 14 residues long. From germline, CDR1 is NNHDY and CDR2 SYVADS. Between the trimmed V and J ends, which lost 1 base and 0 bases, there was a span of 7 bases. The CDR3 sequence is CASSDITANTEVFF. Incomplete CDR3 DNA: TGTGCCAGCAGTGATATAACAGCAAACACA.

This clone was seen a few times. Genes and germline come from the mouse. The read finishes 4 residues shy of the CDR3 end, and the germline J gene is used to complete it. This chain connects TRBV13-3 to TRBJ2-1, with 9 bases lining up with TRBD2. Unmatched junction bases numbered 3, after V lost 5 bases and J lost 6 bases. The CDR3 consists of 13 residues. The germline V gene encodes CDR1 NNHDY and CDR2 SYVADS. CDR3 loop: CASRWGGRAEQFF. CDR3 DNA (partial): TGTGCCAGCAGGTGGGGGGGCCGTGCT.

This clone showed up just a few times. The gene symbols are mouse symbols. The read is 4 residues too short to cover the CDR3 end, so that end is filled in from the germline J gene. V is TRBV14 and J is TRBJ2-5; the match to TRBD1 covers 9 bases. CDR3 size: 14 residues. The germline CDR1 and CDR2 sequences are SGHDT and FRDEAV. The CDR3 reads CASSLRDRADTQYF. The CDR3 bases that were read are TGTGCCAGCAGCCTCCGGGACAGGGCAGAC.

Of note for this clone: The listed genes are named as in mouse. The read comes to an end 4 residues before the CDR3 does, leaving the germline J gene to fill in the end. This chain joins TRBV16 and TRBJ2-4; 12 bases are shared with TRBD2. There are 17 residues in the CDR3. Trimming removed 1 base from V and 0 bases from J; junction bases left unmatched: 2. Looked up from germline, CDR1 is SGHSA and CDR2 is FRNQAP. CDR3: CASSLGLGGRSQNTLYF. The sequenced part of the CDR3 DNA is TGTGCAAGCAGCTTAGGACTGGGGGGGCGCAGTCAAAAC. Supplemented by reference TRBV16 and TRBJ2-4, the full variable domain reads NAGVIQTPRHKVTGKGQEATLWCEPISGHSAVFWYRQTIVQGLEFLTYFRNQAPIDDSGMPKERFSAQMPNQSHSTLKIQSTQPQDSAVYLCASSLGLGGRSQNTLYFGAGTRLSVL.

A word on this clone: The genes are named according to mouse. The missing CDR3 end, 4 residues past where the read stops, is filled in from the germline J gene. The chain carries TRBV17 and TRBJ2-5, with 11 nucleotides matching TRBD1. CDR1 is MNHDT, CDR2 YYDKIL, per germline. CDR3 length: 15 amino acids. CDR3 sequence: CASSRRDRGRDTQYF. Incomplete CDR3 DNA: TGTGCTAGCAGTAGAAGGGACAGGGGGAGGGAC.

In its sample, this clone was seen a few times. Each gene name is a mouse one. Read coverage stops 4 residues before the CDR3 terminus; the germline J gene supplies the remainder. This rearrangement joins TRBV19 to TRBJ2-1; D might be TRBD1 (6 bases). Germline lookup yields CDR1 FNHDT and CDR2 SITEND (reference sequence). Between the trimmed V and J ends, which lost 5 bases and 4 bases, there was a span of 10 bases. The CDR3 runs to 13 residues. This chain's CDR3 is CASRDRSYAEQFF. The DNA read from the CDR3 is TGTGCCAGCAGAGACAGGTCGTATGCT. The full variable domain, rest sourced from reference TRBV19 and TRBJ2-1, is GGIITQTPKFLIGQEGQKLTLKCQQNFNHDTMYWYRQDSGKGLRLIYYSITENDLQKGDLSEGYDASREKKSSFSLTVTSAQKNEMAVFLCASRDRSYAEQFFGPGTRLTVL.

Remarks on this clone: The genes are named according to mouse. The read is 4 residues too short to cover the CDR3 end, so that end is filled in from the germline J gene. J is TRBJ1-1 and V is TRBV13-1; D remains unclear. The CDR3 has 13 amino acids. The germline CDR1 and CDR2 sequences are NSHNY and SYGAGN. The germline V and J ends were trimmed by 0 bases and 3 bases, with 6 bases remaining between them. The CDR3 loop is CASSDDSYTEVFF. The sequenced CDR3 bases are TGTGCCAGCAGTGATGACAGTTACACA.

As concerns this clone: Gene names are mouse gene names. The DNA ends 4 residues before the CDR3 does, and the rest of the CDR3 is filled in from the germline J gene. V gene TRBV13-1 combines with J gene TRBJ1-4; unclear D gene. The CDR3 has 17 amino acids. Trimming cost V 0 bases and J 0 bases, with 12 bases left between them. The germline CDR1 and CDR2 sequences are NSHNY and SYGAGN. The CDR3 DNA, read in part, is TGTGCCAGCAGTGATGCAGACATCTTTATTTCCAACGAA. Its protein product is CASSDADIFISNE. The full CDR3 reads CASSDADIFISNERLFF.

This clone has just a few counts. Gene names and germline refer to mouse. Read data end 4 residues before the CDR3 end; the end is taken from the germline J gene. This chain links TRBV13-3 with TRBJ2-1, with 9 bases aligning to TRBD2. The CDR3 is 16 amino acids. Germline CDR1 is NNHDY and CDR2 is SYVADS. V dropped 2 bases and J dropped 5; count of bases not matched to a gene: 8. The CDR3 DNA, read in part, is TGTGCCAGCAGTGAAGACTGGGGGAGGGGACATGCT. Amino acid sequence: CASSEDWGRGHA. The complete CDR3 reads CASSEDWGRGHAEQFF.

This clone was seen only a few times. The gene symbols are mouse symbols. Incomplete CDR3 DNA: TGTGCCAGCAGTGATTCCGACAGGGGGCTGAACGAA. Translation gives CASSDSDRGLNE. The whole CDR3 protein is CASSDSDRGLNERLFF. J is TRBJ1-4 and V is TRBV13-1, with TRBD1 matching 10 bases. The sequence runs out 4 residues before the end of the CDR3; the remainder is reconstructed from the germline J gene. The CDR3 contains 16 residues. Germline CDR1 is NSHNY and CDR2 is SYGAGN. J gave up 5 bases and V 1 base, and 5 bases lay outside the gene matches.

About this clone itself: Mouse germline and gene names are used. The read comes to an end 4 residues before the CDR3 does, leaving the germline J gene to fill in the end. The V and J genes are TRBV16 and TRBJ2-7; 8 positions match TRBD2. Germline V CDR1 and CDR2: SGHSA, FRNQAP. The V gene end was trimmed by 1 base and the J gene end by 3 bases; junction bases not matched to a gene: 2. This CDR3 contains 14 residues. The covered CDR3 bases are TGTGCAAGCAGCTTAGCTGGACTGGGCTAT. It yields the protein CASSLAGLGY. The whole CDR3 reads CASSLAGLGYEQYF.

This clone was seen more than once but under ten times. All gene names here are mouse names. The read ends 4 residues early relative to the CDR3; the germline J gene fills the gap. This chain joins TRBV13-3 and TRBJ2-3; 7 bases agree with TRBD1. The CDR3 sequence is 16 residues long. The germline V gene encodes CDR1 NNHDY and CDR2 SYVADS. V shed 3 bases and J 2 bases; nucleotides not matched to a gene: 9. CDR3: CASSGRDRVDAETLYF. Partial CDR3 DNA: TGTGCCAGCAGTGGCCGGGACAGAGTTGATGCAGAA.

In its sample, this clone was seen many times. The germline and genes are mouse ones. From the germline J gene comes the end of the CDR3, since the read stops 4 residues before it. V and J are TRBV13-3 and TRBJ2-1, with TRBD2 matching 11 bases. The CDR3 has 16 residues. Germline CDR1 reads NNHDY; CDR2 reads SYVADS. V dropped 3 bases and J dropped 1; count of bases not matched to a gene: 3. CDR3 in amino acids: CASSARDWGNYAEQFF. CDR3 bases read: TGTGCCAGCAGTGCCCGGGACTGGGGGAACTATGCT.

In the case of this clone: These gene names are mouse names. The read finishes 4 residues shy of the CDR3 end, and the germline J gene is used to complete it. The chain joins TRBV19 to TRBJ1-4, with a tentative D call TRBD1 (6 bases). CDR3 length: 15 amino acids. CDR1 is FNHDT, CDR2 SITEND, per germline (reference sequence). Incomplete CDR3 DNA: TGTGCCAGCAGTATAAGTCCAGGGGAGGTCGAA. Its protein product is CASSISPGEVE. The whole CDR3 region reads CASSISPGEVERLFF.

To note about this clone: The translated DNA and TCRdb's protein are not identical at residue 13; the protein here was translated from the DNA. The genes and germline here are from mouse. The read is 3 residues too short to cover the CDR3 end, so that end is filled in from the germline J gene. The chain couples TRBV13-3 to TRBJ1-3; weak D call: TRBD1 (5 bases). Germline assignment: CDR1 NNHDY and CDR2 SYVADS. There are 16 residues in the CDR3. The germline V and J ends were trimmed by 0 bases and 1 base, with 11 bases remaining between them. CDR3 amino acids: CASSDASGKSGNTLYF. The DNA read from the CDR3 is TGTGCCAGCAGTGATGCATCAGGGAAGTCTGGAAATACG.

This clone has a handful of counts. Germline and genes: mouse. The read gets to within 4 residues of the CDR3 end, and the germline J gene fills in the rest. This chain connects TRBV13-3 to TRBJ1-4; D may be TRBD1 (5 bases). Trimming took 4 bases from V and 1 from J, leaving 11 bases between them. Germline V gene data show CDR1 as NNHDY and CDR2 as SYVADS. The CDR3 length is 15 residues. The CDR3 region is CASSSLTDSNERLFF. Incomplete CDR3 DNA: TGTGCCAGCAGTTCCTTGACAGATTCCAACGAA.

In regard to this clone: The gene symbols are mouse symbols. With the read ending 4 residues before the CDR3 end, the germline J gene is used to fill in that end. The chain recombines TRBV13-3 with TRBJ2-5; 11 nucleotides line up with TRBD2. V lost 5 bases and J lost 3; bases outside the gene matches: 5. The CDR3 covers 15 residues. The germline V gene has CDR1 NNHDY and CDR2 SYVADS. The CDR3 DNA, read in part, is TGTGCCAGCAGAGCCCGGGACTGGGGGCAAGAC. It specifies CASRARDWGQD. The whole CDR3 reads CASRARDWGQDTQYF.

This clone came up many times. Gene names follow the mouse nomenclature. The CDR3 here is CASSDGDRGHNYAEQFF. CDR3 bases read: TGTGCCAGCAGTGATGGTGACAGGGGGCATAACTATGCT. This chain connects TRBV13-3 to TRBJ2-1, with 10 bases aligning to TRBD1. The read ends 4 residues before the CDR3 terminus; that terminus is restored from the germline J gene. Germline V gives CDR1 NNHDY, CDR2 SYVADS. CDR3 length: 17 residues. The V and J ends lost 0 bases and 0 bases, in that order; junction bases with no gene match: 3.

This clone appeared a few times. Genes and germline are mouse. The CDR3 goes on 4 residues after the read ends, and that part is filled in from the germline J gene. V is TRBV5 and J is TRBJ2-3, with 10 bases that match TRBD1. V lost 3 bases to trimming and J lost 3 bases; unmatched junction nucleotides: 3. The CDR3 runs 15 residues. The germline gives CDR1 LGHNA, CDR2 YNLKQL (reference sequence). The sequenced CDR3 bases are TGTGCCAGCAGCCAGACAGGGGGCAGAGCAGAA. It is translated as CASSQTGGRAE. The complete CDR3 reads CASSQTGGRAETLYF.

Comments on this clone: Gene names denote mouse genes. The missing CDR3 end, 4 residues past where the read stops, is filled in from the germline J gene. V and J are TRBV13-1 and TRBJ2-7; 11 bases are a match to TRBD2. The CDR3 loop spans 15 amino acids. Germline V CDR1 and CDR2: NSHNY, SYGAGN. The CDR3 reads CASSDEGLGVYEQYF. The DNA read from the CDR3 is TGTGCCAGCAGTGATGAGGGACTGGGGGTTTAT.